The rows below give T cell receptor beta chains drawn from one sample of a study of blood T cells in healthy people across ages. TCRdb called the 5' RACE reads again in MiXCR, with one record for every CDR3 protein. The sample holds about 2 million distinct CDR3 sequences, about 50% seen once. Sequences were obtained from blood. Receptors were obtained from a woman aged 40-49 years in good health. Each CDR3 is given with its conserved first and last residue. A D gene is named only where the DNA matches it firmly. Expanded clones get a size class; other rows say once, few or many, or leave the size out.

j_call,v_call,cdr3_length,clone_size,d_call,cdr3_aa,cdr3_nt
TRBJ1-5,TRBV7-2,13,few,-,CASSAGVNQPQHF,TGTGCCAGCAGCGCGGGTGTGAATCAGCCCCAGCATTTT
TRBJ2-1,TRBV29-1,12,-,-,CSWGQTENEQFF,TGCAGCTGGGGGCAGACTGAGAATGAGCAGTTCTTC
TRBJ2-5,TRBV4-3,16,many,TRBD2,CASSPGTSGVQETQYF,TGCGCCAGCAGCCCCGGGACTAGCGGGGTTCAAGAGACCCAGTACTTC
TRBJ2-1,TRBV7-2,16,-,-,CASSSAGWQKHNEQFF,TGTGCCAGCAGCTCAGCTGGGTGGCAGAAACACAATGAGCAGTTCTTC
TRBJ2-7,TRBV4-1,15,once,-,CASSQEIGHSYEQYF,TGCGCCAGCAGCCAAGAGATAGGGCACTCCTACGAGCAGTACTTC
TRBJ2-1,TRBV18,14,few,-,CASSPKAGDNEQFF,TGTGCCAGCTCACCAAAGGCAGGGGACAATGAGCAGTTCTTC
TRBJ2-7,TRBV5-6,14,-,-,CASTLGVAWNEQYF,TGTGCCAGCACCTTAGGGGTAGCGTGGAACGAGCAGTACTTC
TRBJ1-5,TRBV20-1,16,few,-,CSAPPSGKGSNQPQHF,TGCAGTGCTCCGCCATCTGGGAAGGGAAGCAATCAGCCCCAGCATTTT
TRBJ2-7,TRBV7-9,14,once,TRBD1,CASSLDRGNYEQYF,TGTGCCAGCAGCCTGGACAGGGGGAACTACGAGCAGTACTTC
TRBJ1-6,TRBV7-8,17,-,TRBD1,CASSQGTGVSYNSPLHF,TGTGCCAGCAGCCAAGGGACAGGGGTTTCCTATAATTCACCCCTCCACTTT
TRBJ1-2,TRBV4-1,14,-,-,CAGSQVDGLLGYTF,TGCGCCGGCAGCCAAGTGGACGGGTTATTGGGCTACACCTTC
TRBJ2-3,TRBV5-1,19,-,TRBD2,CASSLIGASGGKRTDTQYF,TGCGCCAGCAGCTTGATTGGGGCTAGCGGGGGGAAACGCACAGATACGCAGTATTTT
TRBJ2-5,TRBV28,13,-,-,CASSLDGIETQYF,TGTGCCAGCAGTTTGGACGGTATCGAGACCCAGTACTTC
TRBJ2-3,TRBV5-6,14,-,-,CASLGQGSTDTQYF,TGTGCCAGCTTGGGGCAGGGCAGCACAGATACGCAGTATTTT
TRBJ2-1,TRBV9,13,-,TRBD1,CASSATGVDEQFF,TGTGCCAGCAGCGCGACAGGGGTCGATGAGCAGTTCTTC
TRBJ2-5,TRBV2,15,-,-,CASSGWGKGEETQYF,TGTGCCAGCAGTGGATGGGGTAAAGGCGAAGAGACCCAGTACTTC
TRBJ2-5,TRBV5-6,15,few,-,CASSRRRVTQETQYF,TGTGCCAGCAGCCGGAGAAGAGTGACCCAAGAGACCCAGTACTTC